Listed here are 26 T cell receptor beta chains from one sample, sequenced in a study of cytomegalovirus exposure and HLA in healthy donors. PCR employed 60 Vbeta and 13 Jbeta primers. Generated by immunoSEQ multiplex PCR, the TCRdb table keeps only in-frame clones and is missing some. The sample carries roughly 120,000 clones, 75% to 85% recorded once. Sequencing input: PBMCs. Source of these receptors: a man aged 25-40 years in good health and CMV-seronegative.

The chain recombines TRBV6-1 with TRBJ2-7; 12 bases fit TRBD2. This CDR3 spans 18 amino acids. The germline gives CDR1 MNHNS, CDR2 SASEGT. Trimming took 2 bases from V and 1 from J; bases not matched to a gene: 9. The CDR3 loop reads CASSEKLAGGFRSYEQYF. CDR3 DNA sequence: TGTGCCAGCAGTGAAAAACTAGCGGGAGGATTTAGGTCCTACGAGCAGTACTTC.

The genes are TRBV23-1 and TRBJ2-6; 8 positions match TRBD1. TRBV23-1 is identified as an open reading frame with a role that is uncertain. The CDR3 totals 18 residues. The J segment lost 0 bases and the V segment lost 3 bases, leaving 7 bases of the junction unmatched. CDR3 DNA sequence: TGCGCCAGCAGTCAGATCGGACAGGGTTGCTCTGGGGCCAACGTCCTGACTTTC. Its translation is CASSQIGQGCSGANVLTF.

The genes are TRBV5-1 and TRBJ2-1, with TRBD2 identical over 10 bases. The CDR3 runs to 16 residues. The germline gives CDR1 SGHRS, CDR2 YFSETQ. The V and J ends lost 4 bases and 9 bases, in that order; junction bases with no gene match: 13. The CDR3, as DNA: TGCGCCAGCAGCGGGGGGCTCAGCGGGAGGGCCTTTGAGCAGTTCTTC. It specifies CASSGGLSGRAFEQFF. The variable domain in full, with the rest retrieved from reference TRBV5-1 and TRBJ2-1, is KAGVTQTPRYLIKTRGQQVTLSCSPISGHRSVSWYQQTPGQGLQFLFEYFSETQRNKGNFPGRFSGRQFSNSRSEMNVSTLELGDSALYLCASSGGLSGRAFEQFFGPGTRLTVL.

V and J are TRBV5-3 and TRBJ2-7; 8 positions match TRBD2. TRBV5-3 is an ORF, and what it does is uncertain. The junction had 8 bases not matched to a gene; V was cut back by 4 bases and J by 2 bases. This CDR3 region has 15 residues. The CDR3 is CARSLSGSPTYEQYF. The CDR3 DNA follows: TGTGCCAGAAGCCTCAGCGGGAGCCCAACCTACGAGCAGTACTTC.

This clone was recorded once. This chain uses TRBV30 with TRBJ1-2; tentatively, D is TRBD1 (6 bases). The germline V and J ends were trimmed by 0 bases and 3 bases, with 8 bases remaining between them. Germline V gene lookup returns CDR1 GTSNPN and CDR2 SVGIG (reference sequence). CDR3 size: 13 residues. The CDR3 sequence: CAWSVGQYYGYTF. The DNA of the CDR3 is TGTGCCTGGAGTGTTGGACAGTACTATGGCTACACCTTC.

The CDR3 DNA sequence: TGTGCCAGGGGACAGGGGCAGAACACTGAAGCTTTCTTT. This gives the protein CARGQGQNTEAFF. The V gene is TRBV19, the J gene TRBJ1-1, with 10 bases aligning to TRBD1. The CDR3 contains 13 residues. Germline CDR1 reads LNHDA; CDR2 reads SQIVND (reference sequence). J lost 1 base, V lost 9 bases, and 2 bases had no gene match.

A few counts support this clone. The chain employs TRBV5-6 and TRBJ2-7; TRBD1 might be the D (6 bases). The germline gives CDR1 SGHDT, CDR2 YYEEEE. There are 16 residues in the CDR3. V lost 0 bases, J lost 4 bases, and 17 bases lay in between. DNA of the CDR3: TGTGCCAGCAGCTTGGATTTGGGACAACAGAAGTACGAGCAGTACTTC. Translation: CASSLDLGQQKYEQYF.

The genes are TRBV11-3 and TRBJ1-1; 8 nucleotides line up with TRBD1. The CDR3 consists of 15 residues. J was trimmed by 6 bases and V by 4 bases; bases with no gene match: 10. Germline-derived CDR1 and CDR2 are SGHNT and YENEEA. CDR3 residues: CASSSHTGGIPEAFF. The DNA for the CDR3 is TGTGCCAGCAGCTCACATACAGGGGGAATCCCTGAAGCTTTCTTT. Variable domain in full (rest from reference TRBV11-3 and TRBJ1-1): EAGVVQSPRYKIIEKKQPVAFWCNPISGHNTLYWYLQNLGQGPELLIRYENEEAVDDSQLPKDRFSAERLKGVDSTLKIQPAELGDSAVYLCASSSHTGGIPEAFFGQGTRLTVV.

The rearrangement links TRBV6-6 to TRBJ2-3, with 7 nucleotides matching TRBD2. The V and J ends lost 7 bases and 2 bases, in that order; junction bases with no gene match: 6. CDR1 and CDR2 from the germline V gene are MNHNY and SVGAGI (reference sequence). The CDR3 runs to 14 residues. The CDR3: CASKLERDTDTQYF. DNA of the CDR3: TGTGCCAGCAAATTGGAGCGGGACACAGATACGCAGTATTTT.

The rearrangement uses TRBV6-5 and TRBJ2-5, with 8 nucleotides matching TRBD1. The J call may be in error: the DNA end matches TRBJ2-7 better. Germline CDR1 and CDR2: MNHEY and SVGAGI. The CDR3 sequence is 16 residues long. The CDR3: CASSYGPRDRYGEQYF. In nucleotides, the CDR3 is TGTGCCAGCAGTTACGGACCTCGGGACAGGTATGGCGAGCAGTACTTC.

This clone appeared once. The rearrangement links TRBV7-2 to TRBJ2-2; 9 bases are a match to TRBD1. CDR3 length: 15 amino acids. Germline V CDR1 and CDR2: SGHTA, FQGNSA. The junction had 5 bases not matched to a gene; V was cut back by 5 bases and J by 4 bases. Here the CDR3 DNA reads TGTGCCAGCAGCACCGGGACAGGGTTCACCGGGGAGCTGTTTTTT. Encoded protein: CASSTGTGFTGELFF.

The chain employs TRBV7-9 and TRBJ1-1, with 8 bases lining up with TRBD1. With V trimmed by 5 bases and J by 2 bases, 7 bases remained unmatched. This CDR3 comprises 15 residues. Per the germline V gene, CDR1 is SEHNR and CDR2 is FQNEAQ (reference sequence). As DNA, the CDR3 is TGTGCCAGCAGCCAAAGCCCAGGGGGCAACACTGAAGCTTTCTTT. This translates into CASSQSPGGNTEAFF.

The count of this clone is one. V usage is TRBV28 and J usage is TRBJ1-1; D is unresolved. Trimming took 4 bases from V and 3 from J, leaving 9 bases between them. The CDR3 is made up of 13 amino acids. In germline, CDR1 is MDHEN, CDR2 SYDVKM. The CDR3 region is CASSSRPHTEAFF. DNA of the CDR3: TGTGCCAGCAGTTCTAGGCCCCACACTGAAGCTTTCTTT. Full variable domain (remainder filled in from reference TRBV28 and TRBJ1-1): DVKVTQSSRYLVKRTGEKVFLECVQDMDHENMFWYRQDPGLGLRLIYFSYDVKMKEKGDIPEGYSVSREKKERFSLILESASTNQTSMYLCASSSRPHTEAFFGQGTRLTVV.

This chain connects TRBV5-1 to TRBJ2-2; 8 nucleotides line up with TRBD2. The V and J ends lost 0 bases and 2 bases, in that order; junction bases with no gene match: 6. Germline V lookup: CDR1 SGHRS, CDR2 YFSETQ. This CDR3 spans 17 amino acids. The CDR3 reads CASSLDPAGGNTGELFF. For the CDR3, the DNA is TGCGCCAGCAGCTTGGATCCGGCGGGAGGAAACACCGGGGAGCTGTTTTTT.

The chain carries TRBV2 and TRBJ2-1; TRBD2 might be the D (6 bases). The V and J ends lost 0 bases and 1 base respectively, with 7 bases between them. Germline CDR1 and CDR2: SNHLY and FYNNEI. CDR3 size: 15 residues. The CDR3 bases are TGTGCCAGCAGTGAAGCGGGGGGTTCCTACAATGAGCAGTTCTTC. Translating it yields CASSEAGGSYNEQFF.

V is TRBV5-8 and J is TRBJ1-1; possible D gene TRBD1, 6 bases. Germline CDR1 and CDR2: SGHTS and YDEGEE. The CDR3 is 18 amino acids. Trimming removed 1 base at V and 0 bases at J, with 19 bases between. CDR3 DNA: TGTGCCAGCAGCTTGCAAACCGGGACAAGCCATATGAACACTGAAGCTTTCTTT. Translated: CASSLQTGTSHMNTEAFF.

This clone was counted between two and nine times. The rearrangement uses TRBV2 and TRBJ2-7; D is possibly TRBD1 (6 bases). V lost 7 bases to trimming and J lost 3 bases, with 16 bases between them. CDR1 and CDR2 (germline): SNHLY, FYNNEI. The CDR3 sequence is 14 residues long. CDR3 sequence: CASNPRGYVYEQYF. The DNA of the CDR3 is TGTGCCAGCAACCCGAGGGGGTACGTCTACGAGCAGTACTTC.

The V gene is TRBV6-5, the J gene TRBJ1-6; 8 bases align to TRBD1. Trimming cost V 4 bases and J 12 bases; bases outside gene matches: 11. The germline gives CDR1 MNHEY, CDR2 SVGAGI. The CDR3 is 15 residues long. The CDR3 loop reads CASSFTRTGLLPLHF. CDR3 nucleotide sequence: TGTGCCAGCAGTTTCACCCGGACAGGGCTTTTACCCCTCCACTTT.

The V and J genes are TRBV6-6 and TRBJ2-5, with TRBD2 matching over 11 bases. Looked up from germline, CDR1 is MNHNY and CDR2 is SVGAGI (reference sequence). V dropped 3 bases and J dropped 7; count of bases not matched to a gene: 7. The CDR3 is 15 residues long. CDR3 protein: CASSYSTSGRGTQYF. CDR3 in DNA: TGTGCCAGCAGTTATTCTACTAGCGGGAGAGGGACCCAGTACTTC.

In this sample, this clone turned up a few times. J is TRBJ2-7 and V is TRBV5-4, with TRBD2 matching over 9 bases. The CDR3 contains 15 residues. Germline V gene lookup returns CDR1 SGHNT and CDR2 YYREEE (reference sequence). Trimming removed 3 bases from V and 5 bases from J; junction bases left unmatched: 9. CDR3 protein: CASSWGSSGSNEQYF. As DNA, the CDR3 is TGTGCCAGCAGCTGGGGTAGTAGCGGGAGCAACGAGCAGTACTTC.

The chain recombines TRBV7-6 with TRBJ2-2; 8 bases fit TRBD2. The germline gives CDR1 SGHVS, CDR2 FNYEAQ. Trimming took 6 bases from V and 5 from J; bases not matched to a gene: 8. CDR3 size: 15 residues. CDR3 sequence: CASRSGRLVTGELFF. CDR3 bases: TGTGCCAGCAGGAGCGGGAGATTGGTTACCGGGGAGCTGTTTTTT.

V and J are TRBV5-4 and TRBJ2-6, with D possibly matching TRBD2 (5 bases). This CDR3 comprises 15 residues. The germline V gene encodes CDR1 SGHNT and CDR2 YYREEE (reference sequence). Trimming shortened V by 0 bases and J by 2 bases, and 6 bases separated the two germline ends. CDR3 sequence reads: CASSLGGAGANVLTF. The CDR3 bases are TGTGCCAGCAGCTTGGGGGGAGCTGGGGCCAACGTCCTGACTTTC.

The chain couples TRBV29-1 to TRBJ2-5, with 7 bases identical to TRBD1. The DNA end is more similar to TRBJ2-7, so the J call may be wrong. The CDR3 contains 14 residues. Per germline, CDR1 SQVTM and CDR2 ANQGSEA. As DNA, the CDR3 is TGCAGCGCGACCGGGACAGCAAGGATCTACGAGCAGTACTTC. This encodes CSATGTARIYEQYF.

The chain is built from TRBV15 and TRBJ1-1; D is possibly TRBD1 (5 bases). The CDR3 runs to 20 residues. Germline CDR1 reads LNHNV; CDR2 reads YYDKDF (reference sequence). V was trimmed by 0 bases and J by 3 bases, leaving 26 bases between them. The CDR3 DNA follows: TGTGCCACCAGCAGAGATCTTATCTCTCGCTTTAGGGGATCTTACACTGAAGCTTTCTTT. It encodes CATSRDLISRFRGSYTEAFF.

The rearrangement links TRBV18 to TRBJ2-7; D is unresolved. The V gene's germline CDR1 is KGHSH and CDR2 LQKENI. This CDR3 spans 13 amino acids. V lost 1 base and J lost 3, with 7 bases in between. The CDR3 bases are TGTGCCAGCTCACCACGTTCGGGCTACGAGCAGTACTTC. Encoded protein: CASSPRSGYEQYF. The full variable domain, completed using reference TRBV18 and TRBJ2-7, is NAGVMQNPRHLVRRRGQEARLRCSPMKGHSHVYWYRQLPEEGLKFMVYLQKENIIDESGMPKERFSAEFPKEGPSILRIQQVVRGDSAAYFCASSPRSGYEQYFGPGTRLTVT.

This clone was picked up a small number of times. The chain uses TRBV7-9 and TRBJ2-1; 8 positions agree with TRBD2. Germline V lookup: CDR1 SEHNR, CDR2 FQNEAQ (reference sequence). The ends lost 6 bases at V and 2 bases at J; junction bases unmatched: 9. This CDR3 has 16 residues. CDR3 in amino acids: CASSSRPGLAYNEQFF. The CDR3 region has the DNA TGTGCCAGCAGTAGCCGGCCGGGACTAGCCTACAATGAGCAGTTCTTC.